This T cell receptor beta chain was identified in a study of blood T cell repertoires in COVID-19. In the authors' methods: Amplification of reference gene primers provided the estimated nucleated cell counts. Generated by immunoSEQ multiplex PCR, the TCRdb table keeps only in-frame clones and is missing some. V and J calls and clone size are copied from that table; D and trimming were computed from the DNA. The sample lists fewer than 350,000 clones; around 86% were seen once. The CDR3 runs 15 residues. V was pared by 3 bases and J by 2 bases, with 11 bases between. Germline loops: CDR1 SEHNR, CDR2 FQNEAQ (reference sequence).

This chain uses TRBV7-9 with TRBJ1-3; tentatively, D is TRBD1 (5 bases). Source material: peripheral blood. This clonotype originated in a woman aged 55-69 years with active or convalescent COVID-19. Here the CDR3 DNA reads TGTGCCAGCAGCTTTAGCGGGGGACCTGGAAACACCATATATTTT. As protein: CASSFSGGPGNTIYF.